The subject of this entry is one TCR beta chain. What it binds is not known. The record originates from a study of cytomegalovirus exposure and HLA in healthy donors. Findings of the study overall: Per a later analysis, HLA-associated TCR beta chains showed more clonal expansion than other, equally common TCR beta chains. Data from an earlier analysis indicated that most TCR beta V segments were productive either about 87% or about 30% of the time. No immune exposure information besides CMV serostatus was available.

PCR involved 60 Vbeta and 13 Jbeta primers. TCRdb keeps only in-frame clones here, not all; method: immunoSEQ multiplex PCR. The sample contains 140,000 to 150,000 clones, more than 55% of which appear only once. The clonotype comes from a woman aged 55-69 years in good health and CMV-seronegative. Material: PBMCs.

The DNA of the CDR3 is TGTGCCAGCAGCGAGGGACTAGCGGCCTACAATGAGCAGTTCTTC. Its translation is CASSEGLAAYNEQFF. The V and J genes are TRBV9 and TRBJ2-1; 11 nucleotides match TRBD2. Germline CDR1 SGDLS, CDR2 YYNGEE. The CDR3 spans 15 residues. The junction had 1 base not matched to a gene; V was cut back by 3 bases and J by 2 bases.